What follows are 5 T cell receptor beta chains derived from one specimen sequenced in a study of T cell changes during pregnancy in multiple sclerosis. TCRdb's table, derived via immunoSEQ multiplex PCR, lists solely in-frame clones and lacks some. The sample includes some 31,000 clones, about 88% of them seen just once. Sequenced here: CD8+ T cells from peripheral blood mononuclear cells, sampled in the second trimester of pregnancy. The receptors were gathered from a female donor with multiple sclerosis, enrolled in a pregnancy study.

This sequence joins TRBV7-9 and TRBJ2-7; TRBD2 aligns across 8 bases. The V gene end was trimmed by 5 bases and the J gene end by 5 bases; junction bases not matched to a gene: 8. CDR3 length equals 14 residues. Germline V gene lookup returns CDR1 SEHNR and CDR2 FQNEAQ (reference sequence). This chain's CDR3 is CASSPGGRSNEQYF. The CDR3 DNA sequence: TGTGCCAGCAGCCCGGGGGGGAGGAGTAACGAGCAGTACTTC.

The chain recombines TRBV5-1 with TRBJ2-2, with a possible D match to TRBD2 (7 bases). Germline V gene lookup returns CDR1 SGHRS and CDR2 YFSETQ. V was pared by 2 bases and J by 5 bases, with 13 bases between. The CDR3 totals 15 residues. DNA of the CDR3: TGCGCCAGCAGCTTCAGGGAGGGGGTTACCGGGGAGCTGTTTTTT. It yields the protein CASSFREGVTGELFF. Full variable domain (rest looked up from reference TRBV5-1 and TRBJ2-2): KAGVTQTPRYLIKTRGQQVTLSCSPISGHRSVSWYQQTPGQGLQFLFEYFSETQRNKGNFPGRFSGRQFSNSRSEMNVSTLELGDSALYLCASSFREGVTGELFFGEGSRLTVL.

This chain connects TRBV4-1 to TRBJ2-7; 8 positions match TRBD1. The CDR3 spans 15 residues. In germline, CDR1 is MGHRA, CDR2 YSYEKL. The J segment lost 1 base and the V segment lost 4 bases, leaving 6 bases of the junction unmatched. DNA for the CDR3: TGCGCCAGCAGCCTAGCCGGACAGGGTTCCTACGAGCAGTACTTC. This encodes CASSLAGQGSYEQYF.

The rearrangement uses TRBV30 and TRBJ1-2; the match to TRBD1 covers 8 bases. The CDR3 extends over 16 amino acids. Trimming at V came to 3 bases and at J to 6 bases, leaving 15 bases not matched to a gene. Germline-derived CDR1 and CDR2 are GTSNPN and SVGIG (reference sequence). The DNA of the CDR3 is TGTGCCTGGAGCATACTTGCAGGGGGCTTGGGGAATGGCTACACCTTC. Translated: CAWSILAGGLGNGYTF.

The chain is built from TRBV19 and TRBJ1-5; D is unresolved. The CDR3 runs 16 residues. CDR1 and CDR2 (germline): LNHDA, SQIVND (reference sequence). V gave up 6 bases and J gave up 0 bases, with 15 bases separating them. CDR3 nucleotides: TGTGCCAGTAGCCCAGACCGACTCTATAGCAATCAGCCCCAGCATTTT. It codes for CASSPDRLYSNQPQHF.